The TCR beta chain described here comes from a study of shared clonotypes between healthy human individuals. Findings of the study overall: Limited genetic and exposure-history diversity came from having few donors. Clonotype sharing levels among donors were expected to vary with sequencing depth. Investigators collected only blood, and repertoires in tissues likely differ.

A remark on this clone: The antigen remains unidentified. This may be a read error, as it is one base from a much larger clone.

CDR3 size: 14 residues. From germline, CDR1 is MDHEN and CDR2 SYDVKM. After removal of 5 bases from V and 2 bases from J, the junction contained 3 bases not matched to a gene. Sequencing was performed with immunoSEQ multiplex PCR; in TCRdb, only in-frame clones are kept and a portion is missing. Of around 1,100,000 clones listed, 60% to 85% are singletons. This clonotype was obtained from a man between 18 and 29 years old in good health. Some clones in this sample may be carry-over from other donors' samples. The rearrangement joins TRBV28 to TRBJ2-7; TRBD1 matches 10 bases. The sequenced sample was memory CD4+ T cells from PBMCs. Subset indicated: CD45RA-negative fraction. The CDR3 sequence: CASSHGTGAYEQYF. In DNA form, the CDR3 reads TGTGCCAGCAGTCATGGGACAGGGGCCTACGAGCAGTACTTC.